Below, 30 T cell receptor beta chains from the same sample are listed, as sequenced in a study of blood T cell repertoires in COVID-19. TCRdb keeps only in-frame clones here, not all; method: immunoSEQ multiplex PCR. The data contain 150,000 to 200,000 clones, 80% of them singletons. The material sequenced was PBMCs or T cells enriched from blood (not recorded which). All receptors come from a man aged 35 to 55 who had recovered from COVID-19.

The CDR3 DNA reads as TGTGCCAGCAGCTCAAACCTCAGGATTAGGTATGGCTACACCTTC. Its translation is CASSSNLRIRYGYTF. This sequence joins TRBV9 and TRBJ1-2; D call uncertain. The germline V and J ends were trimmed by 4 bases and 5 bases, with 18 bases remaining between them. Germline V gene data show CDR1 as SGDLS and CDR2 as YYNGEE. CDR3 length equals 15 residues. The full variable domain, with the rest looked up from reference TRBV9 and TRBJ1-2, is DSGVTQTPKHLITATGQRVTLRCSPRSGDLSVYWYQQSLDQGLQFLIQYYNGEERAKGNILERFSAQQFPDLHSELNLSSLELGDSALYFCASSSNLRIRYGYTFGSGTRLTVV.

The chain links TRBV9 to TRBJ1-6, with D possibly being TRBD1 (6 bases). V was shortened by 3 bases and J by 8 bases, with 12 bases between the two germline ends. The CDR3 contains 14 residues. Germline CDR1 and CDR2: SGDLS and YYNGEE. The chain's CDR3 is CASSATGKHSPLHF. The CDR3 DNA reads TGTGCCAGCAGCGCCACAGGGAAGCATTCACCCCTCCACTTT. The variable domain in full, completed from reference TRBV9 and TRBJ1-6, reads DSGVTQTPKHLITATGQRVTLRCSPRSGDLSVYWYQQSLDQGLQFLIQYYNGEERAKGNILERFSAQQFPDLHSELNLSSLELGDSALYFCASSATGKHSPLHFGNGTRLTVT.

CDR3 loop: CASSDWGGRPYEQYF. The CDR3 DNA reads TGTGCCAGCAGTGATTGGGGGGGACGCCCCTACGAGCAGTACTTC. The chain combines TRBV6-1 with TRBJ2-7; 7 nucleotides line up with TRBD2. Per germline, CDR1 MNHNS and CDR2 SASEGT. This CDR3 comprises 15 residues. V trimming: 3 bases; J trimming: 2 bases; junction bases outside the gene matches: 7.

J is TRBJ1-2 and V is TRBV2; TRBD1 matches at 7 bases. The trim removed 6 bases at V and 8 bases at J, leaving 9 bases unmatched. The CDR3 has 13 residues. Germline lookup yields CDR1 SNHLY and CDR2 FYNNEI. The CDR3 here is CASSEDRPGGYTF. CDR3 bases: TGTGCCAGCAGCGAGGACAGGCCGGGGGGCTACACCTTC.

The V gene is TRBV24-1, the J gene TRBJ1-2, with unresolved D. This CDR3 is built from 11 residues. V was clipped by 9 bases and J by 4 bases, with 8 bases between them. Germline V gene lookup returns CDR1 KGHDR and CDR2 SFDVKD. In nucleotides, the CDR3 is TGTGCCACCTCCGACTTCTATGGCTACACCTTC. As protein: CATSDFYGYTF.

This clone was counted at least ten times. J is TRBJ2-2 and V is TRBV2; TRBD2 aligns across 9 bases. CDR1 and CDR2 from the germline V gene are SNHLY and FYNNEI. This CDR3 comprises 15 residues. Trimming removed 6 bases from V and 6 bases from J; junction bases left unmatched: 8. CDR3 residues: CASRWSSGAAGELFF. CDR3 nucleotides: TGTGCCAGCAGGTGGTCTAGCGGGGCAGCCGGGGAGCTGTTTTTT.

The genes are TRBV9 and TRBJ2-2; 9 bases are a match to TRBD1. Germline V gene lookup returns CDR1 SGDLS and CDR2 YYNGEE. The length of the CDR3 is 17 residues. V dropped 4 bases and J dropped 7; count of bases not matched to a gene: 14. CDR3 sequence reads: CASSLDRGQNRGGELFF. CDR3 bases: TGTGCCAGCAGCTTGGACAGGGGTCAAAACCGGGGCGGGGAGCTGTTTTTT. The complete variable domain, with remaining parts taken from reference TRBV9 and TRBJ2-2, reads DSGVTQTPKHLITATGQRVTLRCSPRSGDLSVYWYQQSLDQGLQFLIQYYNGEERAKGNILERFSAQQFPDLHSELNLSSLELGDSALYFCASSLDRGQNRGGELFFGEGSRLTVL.

The genes are TRBV6-5 and TRBJ2-3, with 8 positions matching TRBD2. CDR3 length: 16 residues. V lost 1 base, J lost 4 bases, and 7 bases stayed unmatched. CDR1 MNHEY and CDR2 SVGAGI come from the germline V gene. Here the CDR3 DNA reads TGTGCCAGCAGTTACTTTTGGACTAGCAGATCAGATACGCAGTATTTT. Its protein is CASSYFWTSRSDTQYF.

This clone was seen a handful of times. V gene TRBV27 combines with J gene TRBJ2-1; 10 positions match TRBD2. The germline V gene has CDR1 MNHEY and CDR2 SMNVEV (reference sequence). With 6 bases clipped from V and 6 bases from J, the junction kept 8 bases outside the gene matches. The CDR3 consists of 15 residues. The CDR3 is CASREAGGAFNEQFF. CDR3 coding DNA: TGTGCCAGCAGAGAAGCGGGGGGGGCTTTCAATGAGCAGTTCTTC.

This clone was picked up one time. The rearrangement uses TRBV18 and TRBJ2-3; D possibly corresponds to TRBD2 (5 bases). Germline V lookup: CDR1 KGHSH, CDR2 LQKENI. V lost 2 bases, J lost 2 bases, and 11 bases lay in between. The CDR3 has 15 residues. DNA of the CDR3: TGTGCCAGCTCACCAGAACTAGAGCTCACAGATACGCAGTATTTT. As protein: CASSPELELTDTQYF.

The V gene is TRBV10-3, the J gene TRBJ2-3; D unresolved. The CDR3 extends over 11 amino acids. Germline lookup yields CDR1 ENHRY and CDR2 SYGVKD. V lost 4 bases to trimming and J lost 4 bases, with 3 bases between them. The CDR3, as DNA: TGTGCCATCAGTGCAGCAGATACGCAGTATTTT. Protein sequence: CAISAADTQYF.

This rearrangement joins TRBV27 to TRBJ2-5; 10 positions match TRBD2. Germline CDR1 reads MNHEY; CDR2 reads SMNVEV (reference sequence). CDR3 length: 18 residues. J lost 6 bases, V lost 3 bases, and 16 bases had no gene match. CDR3 amino acids: CASSFGSGGPGLEKTQYF. The CDR3 nucleotides read TGTGCCAGCAGTTTCGGTAGCGGGGGGCCTGGGCTTGAAAAGACCCAGTACTTC.

There are many counts of this clone. The CDR3 DNA reads as TGTGCCAGCAGCTATGGGGACAGGGGAGAGACCCAGTACTTC. It codes for CASSYGDRGETQYF. V gene TRBV11-2 combines with J gene TRBJ2-5; 10 bases are a match to TRBD1. V shed 4 bases and J 4 bases; nucleotides not matched to a gene: 3. Germline CDR1 reads SGHAT; CDR2 reads FQNNGV. This CDR3 region has 14 residues.

The chain employs TRBV19 and TRBJ2-5; TRBD1 aligns across 9 bases. The germline V gene encodes CDR1 LNHDA and CDR2 SQIVND (reference sequence). This CDR3 has 13 amino acids. Trimming removed 6 bases from V and 1 base from J; junction bases left unmatched: 0. The CDR3 sequence is CASRGQGQETQYF. CDR3 in DNA: TGTGCCAGTAGGGGACAGGGCCAAGAGACCCAGTACTTC.

This chain uses TRBV19 with TRBJ2-7; D might be TRBD2 (5 bases). V was clipped by 5 bases and J by 2 bases, with 16 bases between them. This CDR3 region has 15 residues. Germline-derived CDR1 and CDR2 are LNHDA and SQIVND (reference sequence). The CDR3 loop reads CASSWSQRYTYEQYV. CDR3 bases: TGTGCCAGTAGTTGGTCGCAGCGGTATACCTACGAGCAGTACGTC.

A single count supports this clone. J is TRBJ2-1 and V is TRBV7-3; 10 positions agree with TRBD2. Germline-derived CDR1 and CDR2 are SGHTA and FQGTGA. The V gene end was trimmed by 1 base and the J gene end by 2 bases; junction bases not matched to a gene: 5. The CDR3 covers 17 residues. The CDR3 sequence: CASSLNSGGPTYNEQFF. The CDR3 bases are TGTGCCAGCAGCTTAAATAGCGGGGGGCCCACCTACAATGAGCAGTTCTTC. The entire variable domain, with the rest obtained from reference TRBV7-3 and TRBJ2-1, is as follows: GAGVSQTPSNKVTEKGKYVELRCDPISGHTALYWYRQSLGQGPEFLIYFQGTGAADDSGLPNDRFFAVRPEGSVSTLKIQRTERGDSAVYLCASSLNSGGPTYNEQFFGPGTRLTVL.

J is TRBJ2-2 and V is TRBV5-4, with 10 bases lining up with TRBD2. J was trimmed by 0 bases and V by 9 bases; bases with no gene match: 14. The germline gives CDR1 SGHNT, CDR2 YYREEE (reference sequence). The CDR3 has 18 residues. The DNA of the CDR3 is TGTGCCATCCCGCGTGGCCTAGCGGGGGCCTCGAACACCGGGGAGCTGTTTTTT. Translation: CAIPRGLAGASNTGELFF.

J is TRBJ2-5 and V is TRBV2; TRBD1 agrees at 9 bases. V gave up 4 bases and J gave up 0 bases; unmatched junction bases: 6. The length of the CDR3 is 16 residues. Germline-derived CDR1 and CDR2 are SNHLY and FYNNEI. The CDR3 sequence: CASSGPGQGHQETQYF. The CDR3 DNA is TGTGCCAGCAGTGGCCCGGGACAGGGCCACCAAGAGACCCAGTACTTC.

The chain uses TRBV9 and TRBJ1-6, with 8 bases matching TRBD1. The CDR3 extends over 15 amino acids. CDR1 SGDLS and CDR2 YYNGEE come from the germline V gene. V lost 4 bases to trimming and J lost 7 bases; unmatched junction nucleotides: 7. In nucleotides, the CDR3 is TGTGCCAGCAGCCCAGGACAGGGAAAGAATTCACCCCTCCACTTT. This translates into CASSPGQGKNSPLHF.

V and J are TRBV28 and TRBJ1-1; D is possibly TRBD1 (5 bases). Germline-derived CDR1 and CDR2 are MDHEN and SYDVKM. The CDR3 length is 12 residues. V lost 7 bases and J lost 5, with 11 bases in between. The DNA for the CDR3 is TGTGCCAGCACCTCGGGGGGGACTGAAGCTTTCTTT. Encoded protein: CASTSGGTEAFF.

The chain joins TRBV7-3 to TRBJ1-1; TRBD1 might be the D (6 bases). This CDR3 contains 14 residues. V was trimmed by 2 bases and J by 2 bases, leaving 9 bases between them. The germline CDR1 and CDR2 sequences are SGHTA and FQGTGA. For the CDR3, the DNA is TGTGCCAGCAGCTTAGACAGGCGTAACACTGAAGCTTTCTTT. Its translation: CASSLDRRNTEAFF.

The chain carries TRBV11-2 and TRBJ2-2, with TRBD1 as a possible D gene (6 bases). This CDR3 region has 15 residues. The V end lost 5 bases, the J end lost 1 base, and 11 bases lay between the germline ends. Germline V gene sequence: CDR1 SGHAT, CDR2 FQNNGV. CDR3 sequence: CASSSQGLNTGELFF. CDR3 DNA: TGTGCCAGCAGCAGTCAGGGGCTGAACACCGGGGAGCTGTTTTTT.

The chain carries TRBV19 and TRBJ1-1, with 8 bases matching TRBD1. V trimming: 2 bases; J trimming: 5 bases; junction bases outside the gene matches: 4. Germline V lookup: CDR1 LNHDA, CDR2 SQIVND (reference sequence). The CDR3 extends over 14 amino acids. DNA of the CDR3: TGTGCCAGTAGTATATCCAGGGGGCAGACTGAAGCTTTCTTT. Its protein is CASSISRGQTEAFF.

CDR3 nucleotides: TGTGCCAGCAGCCTCGGGACTAGCGGATACAATGAGCAGTTCTTC. Translating gives CASSLGTSGYNEQFF. The J gene is TRBJ2-1, the V gene TRBV3-1 (or the pseudogene TRBV3-2), with 11 bases aligning to TRBD2. The CDR3 length is 15 residues. Germline V lookup: CDR1 LGHDT, CDR2 YNNKEL (reference sequence). The V gene end was trimmed by 4 bases and the J gene end by 4 bases; junction bases not matched to a gene: 3.

The rearrangement uses TRBV7-6 and TRBJ2-3, with 11 positions matching TRBD2. This CDR3 spans 20 amino acids. CDR1 is SGHVS, CDR2 FNYEAQ, per germline. The J segment lost 2 bases and the V segment lost 5 bases, leaving 18 bases of the junction unmatched. CDR3 in amino acids: CASSQPASSGGRPLTDTQYF. As DNA, the CDR3 is TGTGCCAGCAGCCAACCAGCCTCTAGCGGGGGGCGCCCACTCACAGATACGCAGTATTTT.

This sequence joins TRBV18 and TRBJ1-3; D is possibly TRBD1 (5 bases). In germline, CDR1 is KGHSH, CDR2 LQKENI. CDR3 length: 14 residues. The V gene lost 5 bases and the J gene lost 8 bases, with 16 bases spanning the gap. In DNA form, the CDR3 reads TGTGCCAGCTCAGAGCAGAGAACGGGGGACACCATATATTTT. Translating it yields CASSEQRTGDTIYF.

The chain carries TRBV5-4 and TRBJ2-2; 9 bases line up with TRBD2. Germline V CDR1 and CDR2: SGHNT, YYREEE (reference sequence). This CDR3 contains 17 residues. After removal of 4 bases from V and 0 bases from J, the junction contained 7 bases not matched to a gene. The CDR3 sequence is CASSGSGGPSNTGELFF. CDR3 DNA sequence: TGTGCCAGCAGCGGTAGCGGGGGACCCTCGAACACCGGGGAGCTGTTTTTT.

V is TRBV2 and J is TRBJ1-1; the match to TRBD1 covers 8 bases. This CDR3 contains 15 residues. The germline gives CDR1 SNHLY, CDR2 FYNNEI. The V gene end was trimmed by 5 bases and the J gene end by 0 bases; junction bases not matched to a gene: 5. This chain's CDR3 is CASSLRTGMNTEAFF. CDR3 nucleotide sequence: TGTGCCAGCAGTCTTCGGACAGGGATGAACACTGAAGCTTTCTTT.

The chain joins TRBV2 to TRBJ1-4; no firm D call. CDR3 size: 13 residues. CDR1 is SNHLY and CDR2 is FYNNEI in the germline V gene. Trimming cost V 5 bases and J 4 bases, with 8 bases left between them. The CDR3 coding sequence is TGTGCCAGCAGTCAGGCCCTTAATGAAAAACTGTTTTTT. Translation gives CASSQALNEKLFF.

The chain combines TRBV6-5 with TRBJ1-2, with a possible D match to TRBD1 (6 bases). Germline assignment: CDR1 MNHEY and CDR2 SVGAGI. The CDR3 contains 13 residues. The V end lost 6 bases, the J end lost 8 bases, and 16 bases lay between the germline ends. The CDR3 DNA reads as TGTGCCAGCAGGGACAGATCCCCGGGGGGCTACACCTTC. It specifies CASRDRSPGGYTF.